This passage covers 19 T cell receptor beta chains from one sample sequenced in a study of a mutant IDH1 vaccine in newly diagnosed glioma. The data were produced by immunoSEQ multiplex PCR, yet TCRdb's version contains in-frame clones alone and is incomplete. The table lists around 15,000 clones, 80% to 90% of them singletons. Time point here: baseline, week 1 (first vaccination visit). Treatment denoted: pre-vaccination baseline after standard-of-care therapy. Sequences were derived from PBMCs, sampled from a glioma patient treated with radiotherapy, temozolomide or both. These receptors were collected from a woman aged 40 to 55 with glioma. Some clones in this sample may be carry-over from other donors' samples.

This clone appeared once. The V gene is TRBV5-6, the J gene TRBJ1-6; unclear D gene. Germline CDR1 reads SGHDT; CDR2 reads YYEEEE. V lost 0 bases and J 2 bases, leaving 3 bases between the germline ends. CDR3 length: 14 residues. The CDR3 sequence: CASSLGTYNSPLHF. In DNA form, the CDR3 reads TGTGCCAGCAGCTTGGGGACCTATAATTCACCCCTCCACTTT.

The gene calls are TRBV20-1 and TRBJ1-2, with unresolved D. The V and J ends lost 3 bases and 8 bases respectively, with 7 bases between them. This CDR3 has 10 residues. Germline-derived CDR1 and CDR2 are DFQATT and SNEGSKA (reference sequence). CDR3 sequence: CSARSQGYTF. The CDR3 DNA reads TGCAGTGCTAGGTCGCAGGGCTACACCTTC.

The chain links TRBV5-1 to TRBJ1-4; TRBD1 agrees at 9 bases. The CDR3 consists of 15 residues. Germline V gives CDR1 SGHRS, CDR2 YFSETQ. J lost 3 bases, V lost 3 bases, and 3 bases had no gene match. The CDR3 here is CASSSGTGPNEKLFF. The CDR3 nucleotides read TGCGCCAGCAGCTCTGGGACAGGGCCTAATGAAAAACTGTTTTTT.

This chain connects TRBV7-6 to TRBJ1-6; tentatively, D is TRBD1 (5 bases). V lost 5 bases and J 11 bases, leaving 16 bases between the germline ends. The germline V gene encodes CDR1 SGHVS and CDR2 FNYEAQ. This CDR3 spans 14 amino acids. CDR3 sequence reads: CASSATGLGAPLHF. In DNA form, the CDR3 reads TGTGCCAGCAGCGCCACAGGACTTGGGGCACCCCTCCACTTT.

Only one count was recorded for this clone. The rearrangement uses TRBV11-2 and TRBJ1-2; D call uncertain. V gave up 5 bases and J gave up 4 bases, with 14 bases separating them. The CDR3 spans 14 residues. Germline V CDR1 and CDR2: SGHAT, FQNNGV. Here the CDR3 reads CASSPRRASYGYTF. CDR3 in DNA: TGTGCCAGCAGCCCAAGACGGGCCAGCTATGGCTACACCTTC.

The chain is built from TRBV21-1 and TRBJ2-3; TRBD2 was called by the table and not checked on the DNA. TRBV21-1 corresponds to a pseudogene. The CDR3 loop spans 10 amino acids. CDR3 in DNA: TGTGCCGACCCTCGGCGGTGTCCCAATTTT. Translation: CADPRRCPNF.

The chain joins TRBV30 to TRBJ1-1; D ambiguous. CDR1 GTSNPN and CDR2 SVGIG come from the germline V gene (reference sequence). V shed 1 base and J shed 5 bases, with 5 bases lying between them. The CDR3 has 11 amino acids. The CDR3 is CAWSAETEAFF. Written as DNA, the CDR3 is TGTGCCTGGAGTGCTGAGACTGAAGCTTTCTTT.

V gene TRBV6-6 combines with J gene TRBJ2-2; D gene uncertain. This CDR3 is built from 12 residues. Trimming removed 4 bases from V and 6 bases from J, with 6 bases in between. Looked up from germline, CDR1 is MNHNY and CDR2 is SVGAGI (reference sequence). The CDR3 loop reads CASSLDAGELFF. In DNA, the CDR3 is TGTGCCAGCAGTTTGGATGCCGGGGAGCTGTTTTTT.

The V call is TRBV6-5, the J call TRBJ1-1, with 9 nucleotides matching TRBD1. The trim removed 6 bases at V and 2 bases at J, leaving 4 bases unmatched. Germline V lookup: CDR1 MNHEY, CDR2 SVGAGI. The CDR3 sequence is 14 residues long. The CDR3 nucleotides are TGTGCCAGCAGAAAGGGACAGGGTAACACTGAAGCTTTCTTT. As protein: CASRKGQGNTEAFF.

This clone was seen more than once but under ten times. The V and J genes are TRBV19 and TRBJ2-2; D is perhaps TRBD1 (5 bases). V was pared by 7 bases and J by 0 bases, with 12 bases between. Germline V lookup: CDR1 LNHDA, CDR2 SQIVND (reference sequence). CDR3 length equals 15 residues. The CDR3 region is CASIKTASNTGELFF. The DNA of the CDR3 is TGTGCCAGTATCAAGACAGCGTCGAACACCGGGGAGCTGTTTTTT. Together with reference TRBV19 and TRBJ2-2, the CDR3 gives the full variable domain: DGGITQSPKYLFRKEGQNVTLSCEQNLNHDAMYWYRQDPGQGLRLIYYSQIVNDFQKGDIAEGYSVSREKKESFPLTVTSAQKNPTAFYLCASIKTASNTGELFFGEGSRLTVL.

This clone was counted a single time. The chain is built from TRBV5-1 and TRBJ1-3; D gene unclear. V gave up 4 bases and J gave up 4 bases, with 9 bases separating them. The CDR3 is 13 amino acids. From germline, CDR1 is SGHRS and CDR2 YFSETQ. CDR3 sequence: CASSEDPGNTIYF. The CDR3 DNA reads TGCGCCAGCAGCGAAGACCCCGGAAACACCATATATTTT.

This clone was counted between two and nine times. V is TRBV20-1 and J is TRBJ1-1; D is unresolved. Trimming left V 7 bases short and J 6 bases short, with 9 bases between. The CDR3 has 10 amino acids. Germline CDR1 is DFQATT and CDR2 is SNEGSKA (reference sequence). The CDR3 nucleotides read TGCAGTGTAACGGCACCTGAAGCTTTCTTT. Translation: CSVTAPEAFF.

The gene calls are TRBV10-2 and TRBJ1-1; 7 nucleotides match TRBD1. CDR1 and CDR2 (germline): WSHSY, SAAADI. The CDR3 extends over 14 amino acids. Unmatched junction bases numbered 8, after V lost 5 bases and J lost 5 bases. CDR3 loop: CASSSRTGGTEAFF. The CDR3, as DNA: TGCGCCAGCAGTTCCAGGACAGGCGGGACTGAAGCTTTCTTT.

This chain connects TRBV7-9 to TRBJ1-1, with a possible D match to TRBD1 (6 bases). The germline CDR1 and CDR2 sequences are SEHNR and FQNEAQ (reference sequence). The CDR3 contains 15 residues. The V end was cut by 5 bases, the J end by 3 bases, with 16 bases between. CDR3 region: CASSQLVGADTEAFF. The CDR3 DNA is TGTGCCAGCAGCCAACTCGTGGGGGCAGACACTGAAGCTTTCTTT.

The chain links TRBV19 to TRBJ1-2, with D hard to call. Trimming left V 7 bases short and J 7 bases short, with 13 bases between. In germline, CDR1 is LNHDA, CDR2 SQIVND (reference sequence). This CDR3 has 12 amino acids. The CDR3 loop reads CASITDTGGYTF. CDR3 DNA: TGTGCCAGTATTACTGACACGGGTGGCTACACCTTC.

The chain recombines TRBV25-1 with TRBJ2-1; D is unresolved. The CDR3 extends over 15 amino acids. V lost 5 bases, J lost 5 bases, and 16 bases lay in between. Germline lookup yields CDR1 MGHDK and CDR2 SYGVNS. CDR3 residues: CASSPPGNWNNEQFF. The CDR3 DNA is TGTGCCAGCAGTCCCCCTGGGAATTGGAACAATGAGCAGTTCTTC.

V and J are TRBV11-2 and TRBJ1-2; 11 bases map to TRBD1. The germline gives CDR1 SGHAT, CDR2 FQNNGV. V lost 0 bases and J lost 4; bases outside the gene matches: 4. CDR3 size: 16 residues. The CDR3, as DNA: TGTGCCAGCAGCTTAGAAAGGACAGGGGGCGGCTATGGCTACACCTTC. This gives the protein CASSLERTGGGYGYTF.

The rearrangement links TRBV5-8 to TRBJ2-1, with a weak D call TRBD2 (6 bases). Germline V CDR1 and CDR2: SGHTS, YDEGEE. The CDR3 has 16 residues. Trimming took off 4 bases at V and 4 bases at J, with 18 bases between the two ends. DNA for the CDR3: TGTGCCAGCAGCCCCATCTCTAGCGCCTCATACAATGAGCAGTTCTTC. Protein sequence: CASSPISSASYNEQFF.

In this sample, this clone turned up once. The chain carries TRBV7-3 and TRBJ2-2; 12 nucleotides match TRBD2. With 5 bases clipped from V and 8 bases from J, the junction kept 12 bases outside the gene matches. The germline V gene has CDR1 SGHTA and CDR2 FQGTGA. The CDR3 is 17 amino acids. The CDR3 reads CASSPTVTSGSRGELFF. CDR3 in DNA: TGTGCCAGCAGCCCGACGGTGACTAGCGGGAGTCGAGGGGAGCTGTTTTTT.